Below are 28 T cell receptor beta chains sequenced from a single sample in a study of T cell responses to AZD1222 COVID-19 vaccine. The protocol was immunoSEQ multiplex PCR, while the TCRdb copy is restricted to in-frame clones and leaves out a portion. The sample records approximately 140,000 clones, more than 70% being singletons. The sequenced sample was peripheral blood, obtained on day 0 of AZD1222 vaccination. The receptors originated from an adult in good health.

This chain connects TRBV5-1 to TRBJ2-1; no firm D call. Germline assignment: CDR1 SGHRS and CDR2 YFSETQ. The CDR3 has 10 amino acids. Here the CDR3 DNA reads TGCGGGACGCCGTACAATGAGCAGTTCTTC. Translating it yields CGTPYNEQFF. The entire variable domain, with the rest obtained from reference TRBV5-1 and TRBJ2-1, is as follows: KAGVTQTPRYLIKTRGQQVTLSCSPISGHRSVSWYQQTPGQGLQFLFEYFSETQRNKGNFPGRFSGRQFSNSRSEMNVSTLELGDSALYLCGTPYNEQFFGPGTRLTVL.

The V and J genes are TRBV27 and TRBJ1-6, with D possibly TRBD1 on 6 matching bases. This CDR3 is built from 14 residues. Germline loops: CDR1 MNHEY, CDR2 SMNVEV (reference sequence). V was trimmed by 6 bases and J by 2 bases, leaving 8 bases between them. This chain's CDR3 is CASRTGTYNSPLHF. In nucleotides, the CDR3 is TGTGCCAGCAGAACAGGGACCTATAATTCACCCCTCCACTTT.

The gene calls are TRBV11-2 and TRBJ2-4; D tentatively fits TRBD1 or TRBD2 (5 bases each). The CDR3 contains 17 residues. Trimming cost V 2 bases and J 1 base, with 15 bases left between them. Germline V lookup: CDR1 SGHAT, CDR2 FQNNGV. CDR3 coding DNA: TGTGCCAGCAGCTTACAGAGGGGTTTTTCGGCCAAAAACATTCAGTACTTC. Residues: CASSLQRGFSAKNIQYF.

V usage is TRBV24-1 and J usage is TRBJ2-2; 9 nucleotides match TRBD1. After removal of 2 bases from V and 4 bases from J, the junction contained 7 bases not matched to a gene. Germline loops: CDR1 KGHDR, CDR2 SFDVKD. The CDR3 sequence is 17 residues long. The CDR3 reads CATSDSPGQGPTGELFF. CDR3 nucleotides: TGTGCCACCAGTGATTCTCCGGGACAGGGACCCACCGGGGAGCTGTTTTTT.

This chain's CDR3 is CASSQNQETQYF. CDR3 coding DNA: TGTGCCAGCTCACAAAACCAAGAGACCCAGTACTTC. The chain recombines TRBV18 with TRBJ2-5; D call uncertain. Between the trimmed V and J ends, which lost 4 bases and 0 bases, there was a span of 3 bases. CDR1 and CDR2 from the germline V gene are KGHSH and LQKENI. The CDR3 has 12 residues. Variable domain in full (rest from reference TRBV18 and TRBJ2-5): NAGVMQNPRHLVRRRGQEARLRCSPMKGHSHVYWYRQLPEEGLKFMVYLQKENIIDESGMPKERFSAEFPKEGPSILRIQQVVRGDSAAYFCASSQNQETQYFGPGTRLLVL.

The CDR3 spells CATSDSGTGNGNQPQHF. DNA for the CDR3: TGTGCCACCAGTGACTCTGGGACAGGGAATGGTAATCAGCCCCAGCATTTT. The chain combines TRBV24-1 with TRBJ1-5, with 9 nucleotides matching TRBD1. Germline V CDR1 and CDR2: KGHDR, SFDVKD. The CDR3 extends over 17 amino acids. The V gene end was trimmed by 4 bases and the J gene end by 4 bases; junction bases not matched to a gene: 10.

This clone appeared a single time. The rearrangement links TRBV5-4 to TRBJ1-1; D gene unclear. The CDR3 totals 13 residues. Per the germline V gene, CDR1 is SGHNT and CDR2 is YYREEE (reference sequence). The V gene lost 2 bases and the J gene lost 3 bases, with 8 bases spanning the gap. The CDR3 DNA reads as TGTGCCAGCAGCTTTTCGCGCGACACTGAAGCTTTCTTT. Protein: CASSFSRDTEAFF.

This chain uses TRBV7-6 with TRBJ1-5; 10 nucleotides line up with TRBD1. The J segment lost 6 bases and the V segment lost 3 bases, leaving 5 bases of the junction unmatched. Per the germline V gene, CDR1 is SGHVS and CDR2 is FNYEAQ. The CDR3 loop spans 15 amino acids. The CDR3 sequence is CASSLTGGAGQPQHF. CDR3 nucleotide sequence: TGTGCCAGCAGCTTGACAGGGGGCGCAGGTCAGCCCCAGCATTTT.

This clone was counted a few times. The chain recombines TRBV7-9 with TRBJ2-7; 8 nucleotides match TRBD1. The CDR3 runs to 14 residues. Germline V gives CDR1 SEHNR, CDR2 FQNEAQ (reference sequence). The ends lost 0 bases at V and 3 bases at J; junction bases unmatched: 1. As DNA, the CDR3 is TGTGCCAGCAGCTTAGCTGGACAGGGCTACGAGCAGTACTTC. Its translation is CASSLAGQGYEQYF.

This clone was seen a few times. This chain uses TRBV18 with TRBJ1-1, with a possible D match to TRBD1 (5 bases). The CDR3 contains 14 residues. CDR1 and CDR2 (germline): KGHSH, LQKENI. The V and J ends lost 2 bases and 4 bases respectively, with 11 bases between them. CDR3 loop: CASSPDLGVTEAFF. CDR3 nucleotide sequence: TGTGCCAGCTCACCAGACCTGGGGGTCACTGAAGCTTTCTTT.

V usage is TRBV29-1 and J usage is TRBJ2-1, with D unresolved. Germline V gene data show CDR1 as SQVTM and CDR2 as ANQGSEA. The V and J ends lost 6 bases and 2 bases respectively, with 2 bases between them. This CDR3 comprises 10 residues. For the CDR3, the DNA is TGCAGCGTCGCCTACAATGAGCAGTTCTTC. Translating it yields CSVAYNEQFF.

The chain combines TRBV5-1 with TRBJ2-2; TRBD1 matches at 9 bases. Per the germline V gene, CDR1 is SGHRS and CDR2 is YFSETQ. The CDR3 consists of 18 residues. V lost 2 bases and J lost 5; bases outside the gene matches: 13. The CDR3 nucleotides are TGCGCCAGCAGCTTCCCCCGGGACAGGGCACAGATAACCGGGGAGCTGTTTTTT. This sequence encodes CASSFPRDRAQITGELFF. The variable domain in full, with the rest retrieved from reference TRBV5-1 and TRBJ2-2, is KAGVTQTPRYLIKTRGQQVTLSCSPISGHRSVSWYQQTPGQGLQFLFEYFSETQRNKGNFPGRFSGRQFSNSRSEMNVSTLELGDSALYLCASSFPRDRAQITGELFFGEGSRLTVL.

The chain is built from TRBV3-1 (or the pseudogene TRBV3-2) and TRBJ1-2, with TRBD1 matching 8 bases. Germline values: CDR1 LGHDT, CDR2 YNNKEL (reference sequence). The CDR3 runs 12 residues. V lost 9 bases, J lost 6 bases, and 6 bases stayed unmatched. The CDR3, as DNA: TGTGCCAGTTTCGGACAGGGAAATGGCTACACCTTC. It is translated as CASFGQGNGYTF.

V and J are TRBV7-9 and TRBJ2-3, with TRBD2 identical over 10 bases. There are 16 residues in the CDR3. The germline V gene has CDR1 SEHNR and CDR2 FQNEAQ (reference sequence). V lost 3 bases to trimming and J lost 2 bases; unmatched junction nucleotides: 5. For the CDR3, the DNA is TGTGCCAGCAGCTTCTTTAGCGGGGGGTTCACAGATACGCAGTATTTT. Translated: CASSFFSGGFTDTQYF.

This clone was observed a single time. The V gene is TRBV19, the J gene TRBJ2-1; 10 bases match TRBD2. Germline CDR1 and CDR2: LNHDA and SQIVND (reference sequence). There are 14 residues in the CDR3. The V segment lost 6 bases and the J segment 7 bases; nucleotides outside the gene matches: 6. The chain's CDR3 is CASSIRTSGNEQFF. The CDR3 coding sequence is TGTGCCAGTAGCATCCGGACTAGCGGAAATGAGCAGTTCTTC. The full variable domain, rest sourced from reference TRBV19 and TRBJ2-1, is DGGITQSPKYLFRKEGQNVTLSCEQNLNHDAMYWYRQDPGQGLRLIYYSQIVNDFQKGDIAEGYSVSREKKESFPLTVTSAQKNPTAFYLCASSIRTSGNEQFFGPGTRLTVL.

This rearrangement joins TRBV19 to TRBJ1-1; no clear D. CDR3 size: 15 residues. The V gene lost 4 bases and the J gene lost 1 base, with 13 bases spanning the gap. Germline CDR1 and CDR2: LNHDA and SQIVND (reference sequence). This CDR3 is CASSTPGGKNTEAFF. The CDR3 nucleotides are TGTGCCAGTAGTACCCCAGGCGGGAAGAACACTGAAGCTTTCTTT. The complete variable domain, with remaining parts taken from reference TRBV19 and TRBJ1-1, reads DGGITQSPKYLFRKEGQNVTLSCEQNLNHDAMYWYRQDPGQGLRLIYYSQIVNDFQKGDIAEGYSVSREKKESFPLTVTSAQKNPTAFYLCASSTPGGKNTEAFFGQGTRLTVV.

The chain links TRBV11-2 to TRBJ2-7; 9 bases line up with TRBD1. This CDR3 region has 14 residues. V gave up 1 base and J gave up 8 bases; unmatched junction bases: 6. Germline V CDR1 and CDR2: SGHAT, FQNNGV. DNA of the CDR3: TGTGCCAGCAGCTTAGTCGACAGGGGGAGGCAGCAGTACTTC. It codes for CASSLVDRGRQQYF.

The chain's CDR3 is CASSTGTENSGNTIYF. DNA of the CDR3: TGTGCCAGCAGCACCGGGACCGAGAACTCTGGAAACACCATATATTTT. The chain carries TRBV6-2 or TRBV6-3 and TRBJ1-3, with D maybe TRBD1 (5 bases). Trimming pared 6 bases from V and 0 bases from J, leaving 15 bases between. Germline CDR1 and CDR2: MNHEY and SVGEGT. CDR3 length: 16 amino acids.

This clone has just one count. The junction and the germline gene differ at one end; a read error may be behind it. The CDR3 DNA sequence: TGTGCCAGCAGCACTGCCGGGACGGGGAACAATGAAGCTTTCTTT. Its translation is CASSTAGTGNNEAFF. The chain joins TRBV7-8 to TRBJ1-1; TRBD1 is a possible D gene (5 bases). Per germline, CDR1 SGHVS and CDR2 FQNEAQ. The CDR3 covers 15 residues. Looking up the rest from reference TRBV7-8 and TRBJ1-1 gives the full variable domain: GAGVSQSPRYKVAKRGQDVALRCDPISGHVSLFWYQQALGQGPEFLTYFQNEAQLDKSGLPSDRFFAERPEGSVSTLKIQRTQQEDSAVYLCASSTAGTGNNEAFFGQGTRLTVV.

This clone was recorded a few times. The CDR3 region is CASGDNYGYTF. Written as DNA, the CDR3 is TGTGCCAGCGGGGACAACTATGGCTACACCTTC. The V call is TRBV9, the J call TRBJ1-2, with D tentatively TRBD1 (5 bases). The ends were cut back, 7 bases at V and 2 bases at J, with 6 bases in the middle. The CDR3 has 11 amino acids. CDR1 SGDLS and CDR2 YYNGEE come from the germline V gene.

The chain has TRBV5-5 and TRBJ2-6; D uncertain. Germline CDR1 and CDR2: SGHKS and YYEKEE (reference sequence). Trimming took off 0 bases at V and 1 base at J, with 8 bases between the two ends. The CDR3 loop spans 16 amino acids. The CDR3 region has the DNA TGTGCCAGCAGCTTGGTTCCAGGTTCTGGGGCCAACGTCCTGACTTTC. It specifies CASSLVPGSGANVLTF.

V gene TRBV9 combines with J gene TRBJ2-1; unclear D gene. This CDR3 is built from 16 residues. Germline CDR1 reads SGDLS; CDR2 reads YYNGEE. V was trimmed by 3 bases and J by 7 bases, leaving 20 bases between them. The CDR3: CASSARWAPSYNEQFF. CDR3 nucleotide sequence: TGTGCCAGCAGCGCACGCTGGGCGCCTTCTTATAATGAGCAGTTCTTC.

CDR3 nucleotides: TGTGCCTGGAGTGTCCGTACTACCATGAACACTGAAGCTTTCTTT. Residues: CAWSVRTTMNTEAFF. This rearrangement joins TRBV30 to TRBJ1-1; D gene ambiguous. This CDR3 has 15 residues. CDR1 is GTSNPN and CDR2 is SVGIG in the germline V gene (reference sequence). V gave up 0 bases and J gave up 0 bases, with 11 bases separating them.

The chain combines TRBV11-2 with TRBJ2-3, with D tentatively TRBD1 or TRBD2 (6 bases each). This CDR3 has 13 amino acids. Per the germline V gene, CDR1 is SGHAT and CDR2 is FQNNGV. V lost 8 bases to trimming and J lost 0 bases, with 9 bases between them. The CDR3 bases are TGTGCCAGCCGGGGGCCCAGCACAGATACGCAGTATTTT. As protein: CASRGPSTDTQYF.

The chain combines TRBV5-6 with TRBJ2-1; 12 positions agree with TRBD2. The CDR3 consists of 17 residues. CDR1 SGHDT and CDR2 YYEEEE come from the germline V gene. V lost 4 bases and J lost 3; bases outside the gene matches: 8. CDR3 sequence (DNA): TGTGCCAGCAGCGTTCGGACTAGCGGGGCTAGCTACAATGAGCAGTTCTTC. Amino acids: CASSVRTSGASYNEQFF. Full variable domain (rest looked up from reference TRBV5-6 and TRBJ2-1): DAGVTQSPTHLIKTRGQQVTLRCSPKSGHDTVSWYQQALGQGPQFIFQYYEEEERQRGNFPDRFSGHQFPNYSSELNVNALLLGDSALYLCASSVRTSGASYNEQFFGPGTRLTVL.

CDR3 sequence reads: CASSYSGSNVGGYTF. CDR3 bases: TGTGCCAGCAGTTACTCGGGGAGTAATGTGGGAGGCTACACCTTC. The V call is TRBV6-5, the J call TRBJ1-2; D uncertain. The CDR3 is made up of 15 amino acids. Germline lookup yields CDR1 MNHEY and CDR2 SVGAGI. The germline V and J ends were trimmed by 0 bases and 8 bases, with 16 bases remaining between them.

The V and J genes are TRBV7-8 and TRBJ1-6; perhaps TRBD1 as D (5 bases). The CDR3 runs to 14 residues. V was cut by 1 base and J by 9 bases, with 10 bases left in between. Germline lookup yields CDR1 SGHVS and CDR2 FQNEAQ. CDR3 in amino acids: CASSLVGGSSPLHF. The CDR3 nucleotides read TGTGCCAGCAGCTTAGTGGGGGGAAGTTCACCCCTCCACTTT.

The V call is TRBV7-2, the J call TRBJ2-7; no firm D call. V gave up 1 base and J gave up 2 bases, with 12 bases separating them. Germline V gene lookup returns CDR1 SGHTA and CDR2 FQGNSA. The CDR3 loop spans 15 amino acids. The CDR3, as DNA: TGTGCCAGCAGCTTAGAAAGGAAGAAGACCTACGAGCAGTACTTC. Translating gives CASSLERKKTYEQYF.